This T cell receptor (beta chain) was identified in a study of blood T cell repertoires in COVID-19. About the study: Specimens from acute and convalescent COVID-19 originated in the United States, Italy and Spain.

Original methodology: The authors estimated nucleated cell counts from reference gene primer amplification. Using immunoSEQ multiplex PCR, the repertoire was profiled, and TCRdb retains in-frame clones only, with some absent. From that table come the V and J calls and clone size; the DNA was used to work out D and trimming. The table records some 250,000 clones, approximately 82% of them present only once. The CDR3 runs 16 residues. V was shortened by 4 bases and J by 3 bases, with 18 bases between the two germline ends. Looked up from germline, CDR1 is SGHDN and CDR2 is FVKESK. Participants, 18 to 89 years old, spanned under 30 US areas. Participants reported their clinical history, and cohort assignment relied on those reports.

This TCR derives from a man in his forties who had recovered from COVID-19. The chain has TRBV14 and TRBJ1-1; the D gene is possibly TRBD1 (5 bases). Input material: PBMCs or T cells enriched from blood (not recorded which). The CDR3 is CASSRLPRGWDTEAFF. CDR3 nucleotides: TGTGCCAGCAGCCGCCTCCCTCGGGGGTGGGACACTGAAGCTTTCTTT.